The source of this TCR beta chain is a study of tumor-infiltrating lymphocytes in localized non-small cell lung cancer. Study findings and constraints: Available tissue quantity limited TCR sequencing to a patient subset.

Some clones are missing from TCRdb's copy, which holds only in-frame ones; the method was immunoSEQ multiplex PCR. This sample carries about 16,000 clones, 73% of them seen once, and the ten largest clones take roughly 4%. The sample holds one count of this clone. The antigen is not known. Germline CDR1 is MDHEN and CDR2 is SYDVKM. This CDR3 is built from 18 residues. V was pared by 5 bases and J by 0 bases, with 22 bases between. The clonotype comes from a human donor with non-small cell lung cancer. This chain uses TRBV28 with TRBJ1-1, with unresolved D. Sample: lung tumor tissue. CDR3 sequence reads: CASSPPGLIGGMNTEAFF. Here the CDR3 DNA reads TGTGCCAGCAGTCCTCCGGGTCTCATCGGCGGTATGAACACTGAAGCTTTCTTT. Full variable domain (remainder filled in from reference TRBV28 and TRBJ1-1): DVKVTQSSRYLVKRTGEKVFLECVQDMDHENMFWYRQDPGLGLRLIYFSYDVKMKEKGDIPEGYSVSREKKERFSLILESASTNQTSMYLCASSPPGLIGGMNTEAFFGQGTRLTVV.